This is a list of T cell receptor beta chains from one sample in a study of Graves' ophthalmopathy and Graves' hyperthyroidism. MiXCR, applied by TCRdb to the multiplex PCR reads, yields one record per CDR3 protein. The table includes more than 550,000 distinct CDR3 sequences, under 50% detected once. Sequencing was performed on peripheral blood. Receptors were obtained from an adult man with Graves' ophthalmopathy. Both conserved end residues are trimmed from each CDR3.

V: TRBV9
CDR3: ASSVGSLAYEQY

V: TRBV25-1
CDR3: ASRGQGYNEQF

V: TRBV29-1
CDR3: SLDGRGYQPQH

V: TRBV25-1
CDR3: ASPQNTGELF

V: TRBV2
CDR3: ASSYNSPLH

V: TRBV7-2
CDR3: ASSLEERGDYGYT

V: TRBV10-3
CDR3: AISGLAGGTGTQY

V: TRBV9
CDR3: ASSVVSLHYEQY

V: TRBV27
CDR3: ASSAPDSPQER

V: TRBV7-2
CDR3: ASSKTSYEQY

V: TRBV10-3
CDR3: AINPTGVAANEKLF

V: TRBV7-8
CDR3: ASSPRTGNEKLF

V: TRBV12-3/TRBV12-4
CDR3: ASSFRGSTEAF

V: TRBV19
CDR3: ASSMIRTANTEAF

V: TRBV6-6
CDR3: ASSYSNGYGYT

V: TRBV5-1
CDR3: ASKRQGETQY

V: TRBV9
CDR3: ASSPGQGNQETQY

V: TRBV7-2
CDR3: ASSLRQVNTGELF

V: TRBV20-1
CDR3: SARVQGVTEAF

V: TRBV12-3/TRBV12-4
CDR3: ASSLGEGARGETQY

V: TRBV10-3
CDR3: AISEPGQGATEAF

V: TRBV6-4
CDR3: ASSDGGELF

V: TRBV12-3/TRBV12-4
CDR3: ASSLGLVRSYEQY

V: TRBV9
CDR3: ASSVGLAGGADTQY

V: TRBV7-9
CDR3: ASSMTGAMNAEAF

V: TRBV10-3
CDR3: ASSYSTTKGQTQY

V: TRBV7-9
CDR3: ASSQVLENTDGYT

V: TRBV3-1
CDR3: ASSLAGRPYEQY

V: TRBV4-1
CDR3: ASSQDIGQGGQPQH

V: TRBV20-1
CDR3: SALHRDYEQY

V: TRBV20-1
CDR3: SARSGISYEQY

V: TRBV7-9
CDR3: ASSSVTEANYGYT

V: TRBV9
CDR3: ADRHGELF

V: TRBV14
CDR3: ASSPRPVGQLF

V: TRBV7-8
CDR3: ASSQSLGEGQPQH

V: TRBV20-1
CDR3: SARDSGFYEQY

V: TRBV18
CDR3: ASSPDGNGYT